The T cell receptor (beta chain) described here comes from a study of cytomegalovirus exposure and HLA in healthy donors. Findings and caveats of the study: Later work found that TCR association rates differed between HLA loci; DRB1 had the most and HLA-C the fewest. Other equally common chains were less clonally expanded than HLA-associated TCR beta chains, a later analysis showed. An analysis that was carried out later associated 15,000 to 20,000 TCR beta sequences with HLA alleles at 0.05 false discovery rate.

CDR1 is MNHEY and CDR2 is SMNVEV in the germline V gene (reference sequence). V was cut by 9 bases and J by 3 bases, with 9 bases left in between. This CDR3 has 12 residues. In regard to this clone: Its target is not known.

13 Jbeta primers and 60 Vbeta primers were used for the PCR. Profiling relied on immunoSEQ multiplex PCR, and the TCRdb table lists in-frame clones only, not all of them. The sample yields approximately 150,000 clones, over 80% seen once. The clonotype originates from a human donor in good health. Material for sequencing was PBMCs. The chain recombines TRBV27 with TRBJ1-5; D gene uncertain. The CDR3 here is CASSVNNQPQHF. As DNA, the CDR3 is TGTGCCAGTTCCGTAAACAATCAGCCCCAGCATTTT.